The rows below give T cell receptor beta chains drawn from one sample of a study of T cell changes during pregnancy in multiple sclerosis. Sequencing was performed with immunoSEQ multiplex PCR; in TCRdb, only in-frame clones are kept and a portion is missing. Of roughly 40,000 clones listed, about 90% are singletons. The specimen comprised CD4+ T cells from peripheral blood mononuclear cells, sampled after pregnancy. These receptors were collected from a female donor with multiple sclerosis, enrolled in a pregnancy study. The CDR3 runs from the conserved cysteine through the conserved F or W. Each record gives: J gene, clone size, D gene, V gene, CDR3 DNA, CDR3 protein. A D gene is named only where the DNA matches it firmly. The size of a clone is reported for some rows only, either as once, few or many, or as a class for expanded clones.

TRBJ1-6	NA	NA	TRBV2	TGTGCCAGCAAATCCTATTATTCGACAGAAGCCCTCCACTTT	CASKSYYSTEALHF
TRBJ1-2	NA	NA	TRBV10-3	TGTGCCATCAGCGCGGGGTCTAACTATGGCTACACCTTC	CAISAGSNYGYTF
TRBJ2-3	NA	TRBD2	TRBV2	TGTGCCAGCAGTGAGGGACTAGCGGGGGGACGAGGAGATACGCAGTATTTT	CASSEGLAGGRGDTQYF
TRBJ1-4	NA	TRBD1	TRBV19	TGTGCCAGTGTTCAGGGGGCGGATGAAAAACTGTTTTTT	CASVQGADEKLFF
TRBJ1-2	NA	TRBD1	TRBV5-5	TGTGCCAGCAGCCCGGGACAGGTATATGGCTACACCTTC	CASSPGQVYGYTF
TRBJ1-1	NA	TRBD1	TRBV6-5	TGTGCCAGCAGGAGGGGGCAGGGTGAAGCTTTCTTT	CASRRGQGEAFF
TRBJ2-6	NA	NA	TRBV6-5	TGTGCCAGCGTATCCCTGGCTCGCGGGGCCAACGTCCTGACTTTC	CASVSLARGANVLTF
TRBJ1-4	NA	TRBD1	TRBV5-1	TGCGCCAGCAGCGATCCCGGACAGGGGAATGAAAAACTGTTTTTT	CASSDPGQGNEKLFF
TRBJ1-5	NA	NA	TRBV6-1	TGTGCCAGCAGTCGCTGGCAGCAGCCCCAGCATTTT	CASSRWQQPQHF
TRBJ2-1	NA	NA	TRBV30	TGTGCCTGGAGTTTGCAGGGGGGCAATGAGCAGTTCTTC	CAWSLQGGNEQFF
TRBJ1-2	NA	NA	TRBV14	TGTGCCAGCAGCCGAGGTGGGGCTCTCTATGGCTACACCTTC	CASSRGGALYGYTF
TRBJ1-5	NA	TRBD1	TRBV30	TGTGCCTGGAGCAAGACAGGGGACGGCAATCAGCCCCAGCATTTT	CAWSKTGDGNQPQHF
TRBJ1-6	few	TRBD1	TRBV7-2	TGTGCCAGCAGCTCCGGACAGGCCATAAATTCACCCCTCCACTTT	CASSSGQAINSPLHF
TRBJ2-6	once	NA	TRBV28	TGTGCCAGCAGTTTATTTGCGGCCCCGGCCGTCCTGACTTTC	CASSLFAAPAVLTF
TRBJ1-5	NA	NA	TRBV28	TGTGCCAGCAGTTTAAGGAGGATCGGATCAGCGACCCAGCATTTT	CASSLRRIGSATQHF
TRBJ2-6	NA	NA	TRBV5-1	TGCGCCAGCAGCTTGAGCGTCGTTAGCTCTGGGGCCAACGTCCTGACTTTC	CASSLSVVSSGANVLTF
TRBJ2-5	NA	NA	TRBV4-2	TGTGCCAGCAGCCAAGGCAGGGATGGTCGTCAAGAGACCCAGTACTTC	CASSQGRDGRQETQYF
TRBJ2-1	NA	NA	TRBV11-2	TGTGCCAGCAGCTTAGATTTCTACAGACACAATGAGCAGTTCTTC	CASSLDFYRHNEQFF
TRBJ2-1	NA	TRBD1	TRBV9	TGTGCCAGCAGCGTAGATGGCAGGGGGTCTGGTTACAATGAGCAGTTCTTC	CASSVDGRGSGYNEQFF
TRBJ2-7	NA	NA	TRBV5-1	TGCGCCAGCAGCTTGGGGTACGGGGTTAGCTCCTACGAGCAGTACTTC	CASSLGYGVSSYEQYF
TRBJ2-7	NA	TRBD1	TRBV7-9	TGTGCCAGCAGCGCCTGGGACAGGGCCTCCTACGAGCAGTACTTC	CASSAWDRASYEQYF
TRBJ2-2	NA	NA	TRBV7-3	TGTGCCAGCAGCTTAATGACCGGGACCGGGGAGCTGTTTTTT	CASSLMTGTGELFF
TRBJ2-7	NA	NA	TRBV7-2	TGTGCCAGCACCACCCCCCCCGGGGAGCAGTACTTC	CASTTPPGEQYF
TRBJ2-1	NA	NA	TRBV7-2	TGTGCCAGCAGCTTAACCCTCTTTAGCGGAAGCTCCTACAATGAGCAGTTCTTC	CASSLTLFSGSSYNEQFF
TRBJ2-7	NA	NA	TRBV5-1	TGCGCCAGCAGCCAGGGGGCGGGGGCGGACGAGCAGTACTTC	CASSQGAGADEQYF
TRBJ1-1	NA	NA	TRBV11-2	TGTGCCAGCACCCCTTTTCGAGGTGGGACTGAAGCTTTCTTT	CASTPFRGGTEAFF
TRBJ1-3	NA	NA	TRBV10-3	TGTGCCATCACAACAGGAAAAAATGGAAACACCATATATTTT	CAITTGKNGNTIYF
TRBJ1-5	once	NA	TRBV20-1	TGCAGTGCGCTTCGGGTTGCGGCCCAGCATTTT	CSALRVAAQHF
TRBJ2-3	NA	NA	TRBV7-2	TGTGCCAGCAGCTTAGGAGGCCCAGATACGCAGTATTTT	CASSLGGPDTQYF
TRBJ2-3	NA	NA	TRBV27	TGTGCCAGCAGTTTCTCCTACCACAGGGATAGCACAGATACGCAGTATTTT	CASSFSYHRDSTDTQYF
TRBJ1-3	NA	TRBD1	TRBV30	TGTGCCTCCGGACAGGGGAGTAACTCTGGAAACACCATATATTTT	CASGQGSNSGNTIYF
TRBJ2-1	NA	NA	TRBV25-1	TGTGCCAGCAGTGAATTTCGGGGAGGATACTACAATGAGCAGTTCTTC	CASSEFRGGYYNEQFF
TRBJ1-1	once	NA	TRBV16	TGTGCCAGCAGCCAATCGAGTCAGGGAGCTTTCTTT	CASSQSSQGAFF
TRBJ2-1	NA	TRBD2	TRBV4-1	TGCGCCAGCAGCCAAGATAGCGCTAGCGGGGGGCTATCCTACAATGAGCAGTTCTTC	CASSQDSASGGLSYNEQFF
TRBJ2-3	NA	TRBD2	TRBV6-5	TGTGCCAGCAGTTACGGACTAGGAGGAACCGGAGATACGCAGTATTTT	CASSYGLGGTGDTQYF
TRBJ1-1	NA	NA	TRBV19	TGTGCCAGTAGTGACGAGGTTTTCGAAGCTGAAGCTTTCTTT	CASSDEVFEAEAFF
TRBJ1-2	NA	NA	TRBV30	TGTGCCTGGAGTGCCGGGGGGATAGGTGGCTACACCTTC	CAWSAGGIGGYTF
TRBJ1-1	NA	NA	TRBV5-4	TGTGCCAGCAGCCCGAGATTGAACACTGAAGCTTTCTTT	CASSPRLNTEAFF
TRBJ1-1	NA	NA	TRBV19	TGTGCCAGTAGTATGGGTCAGGGGATTTACACTGAAGCTTTCTTT	CASSMGQGIYTEAFF
TRBJ1-2	NA	NA	TRBV30	TGTGCCTGGAGTGTACAAGTACAGGGTGGCTACACCTTC	CAWSVQVQGGYTF
TRBJ1-2	few	NA	TRBV20-1	TGCAGTGCTAGAGATCACAGTGGCTACACCTTC	CSARDHSGYTF
TRBJ2-7	medium-sized	TRBD2	TRBV19	TGTGCCAGTAGTTCAAGCGGGGTTGCCTCCTACGAGCAGTACTTC	CASSSSGVASYEQYF
TRBJ2-7	NA	NA	TRBV29-1	TGCAGCGTTGTAGCGGTGGGAACAGTCCCTACCTACGAGCAGTACTTC	CSVVAVGTVPTYEQYF
TRBJ1-5	NA	NA	TRBV5-6	TGTGCCAGCAGCTTAGGGCAGGGGCAGCCCCAGCATTTT	CASSLGQGQPQHF
TRBJ2-3	NA	TRBD2	TRBV18	TGTGCCAGCACAAGAGGACTAGGGGCAGATACGCAGTATTTT	CASTRGLGADTQYF
TRBJ1-4	NA	TRBD1	TRBV7-6	TGTGCCAGCAGCTCGCAGGGGGCTCCTAATGAAAAACTGTTTTTT	CASSSQGAPNEKLFF
TRBJ2-7	NA	TRBD2	TRBV6-5	TGTGCCAGCAGTTTCGATCTAGCGGGGGCAAACGAGCAGTACTTC	CASSFDLAGANEQYF
TRBJ1-3	NA	NA	TRBV30	TGTGCCTGGAGCCCCCCCCGGGGGATATCTGGAAACACCATATATTTT	CAWSPPRGISGNTIYF
TRBJ1-3	NA	NA	TRBV5-1	TGCGCCAGCAGCTCGGGGATCTCTGGAAACACCATATATTTT	CASSSGISGNTIYF
TRBJ2-7	NA	NA	TRBV5-5	TGTGCCAGCAGCTTGGAGACAGTAACCTACGAGCAGTACTTC	CASSLETVTYEQYF
TRBJ1-5	NA	TRBD1	TRBV2	TGTGCCAGCAGCGGACAGGGGGCGAGCAATCAGCCCCAGCATTTT	CASSGQGASNQPQHF
TRBJ2-5	NA	TRBD1	TRBV5-6	TGTGCCAGCAGCAGACAGGGAGAGACCCAGTACTTC	CASSRQGETQYF
TRBJ1-1	NA	TRBD1	TRBV7-3	TGTGCCAGCAGTTCCGGGACAGGTGGAACTGAAGCTTTCTTT	CASSSGTGGTEAFF
TRBJ1-3	NA	NA	TRBV5-1	TGCGCCAGCAGCGACAGCTCTGGAAACACCATATATTTT	CASSDSSGNTIYF
TRBJ1-2	NA	NA	TRBV7-2	TGTGCCAGCAGCCCCCCCTCGGGGGATTACACCTTC	CASSPPSGDYTF
TRBJ2-1	once	TRBD1	TRBV6-1	TGTGCCAGCCTCGAAGGGGGCGATCTCAATGAGCAGTTCTTC	CASLEGGDLNEQFF
TRBJ2-7	NA	NA	TRBV5-1	TGCGCCAGCAGCTACAGACAGGCCTACGAGCAGTACTTC	CASSYRQAYEQYF
TRBJ2-1	NA	TRBD1	TRBV19	TGTGCCAGTAGTATCCTAGGGGACTGGACAGGGGAACTGAATGAGCAGTTCTTC	CASSILGDWTGELNEQFF
TRBJ1-2	NA	NA	TRBV6-1	TGTGCCAGCAGTCAGTCGGGGGTTAAGGGCTATGGCTACACCTTC	CASSQSGVKGYGYTF